The sample holds many counts of the clone carrying this T cell receptor (beta chain). The antigen remains undetermined. One entry per CDR3 protein results from TCRdb running MiXCR on the 5' RACE reads. Found here are under 300,000 distinct CDR3 sequences, roughly a tenth of them singletons; the top ten hold more than 20%. This entry comes from a study of T-cell memory formation after mild COVID-19. Overall study results and limits: The study found balanced CD4/CD8 in clones contracting day 15 to 85 and a CD4+ lean in later expanders. Within pre-infection memory, some responding clones were found, suggesting cross-reactive memory joined. Among contracting clones, CD4+ were mainly CM/EM and CD8+ enriched in EMRA.

CDR1 and CDR2 (germline): MNHNY, SVGAGI (reference sequence). The trim removed 4 bases at V and 8 bases at J, leaving 15 bases unmatched. The CDR3 consists of 19 residues. The specimen was PBMCs or a T cell subset sorted from them (not recorded which). V usage is TRBV6-6 and J usage is TRBJ2-1, with 15 nucleotides matching TRBD2. The origin of this receptor is a young man who had mild COVID-19 (a few samples of this study predate the infection). Cell type and time point are not known. CDR3 nucleotides: TGTGCCAGCAGTTCCGGACTAGCGGGGGGGCTTCTCCTTGTCGATGAGCAGTTCTTC. Its protein is CASSSGLAGGLLLVDEQFF.